The 31 T cell receptor beta chains below come from one sample, sequenced in a study of blood T cell repertoires in COVID-19. Sequencing was performed with immunoSEQ multiplex PCR; in TCRdb, only in-frame clones are kept and a portion is missing. The top ten clones hold approximately 15% of a sample with 200,000 or so clones, around 84% of them seen once. Sequencing was performed on peripheral blood. These receptors all stem from a man under 40 with active or convalescent COVID-19.

CDR3 nucleotide sequence: TGTGCCAGCAGTTATCCAGGGGGCGTTGGCTACACCTTC. Translation: CASSYPGGVGYTF. The V call is TRBV6-5, the J call TRBJ1-2; TRBD1 matches 8 bases. The CDR3 totals 13 residues. CDR1 and CDR2 from the germline V gene are MNHEY and SVGAGI. The J segment lost 7 bases and the V segment lost 3 bases, leaving 4 bases of the junction unmatched.

The V call is TRBV24-1, the J call TRBJ2-3; TRBD1 agrees at 10 bases. This CDR3 spans 16 amino acids. Germline V gives CDR1 KGHDR, CDR2 SFDVKD. V shed 4 bases, J shed 1 base, and the junction held 4 bases outside the gene matches. The CDR3 loop is CATSERTGGGTDTQYF. The CDR3 nucleotides are TGTGCCACCAGTGAGAGGACAGGGGGGGGCACAGATACGCAGTATTTT.

Here the CDR3 DNA reads TGTGCCAGCAGTTTGCGCGCCACAGATACGCAGTATTTT. Protein: CASSLRATDTQYF. The chain has TRBV12-3 or TRBV12-4 and TRBJ2-3; no clear D. The CDR3 is made up of 13 amino acids. V dropped 3 bases and J dropped 2 bases, with 6 bases sitting between them.

For this clone: The same CDR3 is also encoded by other DNA sequences in this sample. The V gene is TRBV5-1, the J gene TRBJ2-5; D remains ambiguous. From germline, CDR1 is SGHRS and CDR2 YFSETQ. The CDR3 contains 14 residues. Trimming pared 0 bases from V and 1 base from J, leaving 7 bases between. CDR3 protein: CASSLVASQETQYF. CDR3 nucleotide sequence: TGCGCCAGCAGCTTGGTTGCCAGCCAAGAGACCCAGTACTTC.

The V call is TRBV3-1 (or the pseudogene TRBV3-2), the J call TRBJ2-7; maybe TRBD2 (5 bases). The CDR3 spans 13 residues. Trimming cost V 3 bases and J 6 bases, with 12 bases left between them. Germline CDR1 reads LGHDT; CDR2 reads YNNKEL (reference sequence). DNA for the CDR3: TGTGCCAGCAGCCACTCCTCTAGCCCCGAGCAGTACGTC. As protein: CASSHSSSPEQYV.

This clone was counted only a few times. This sequence joins TRBV3-1 (or the pseudogene TRBV3-2) and TRBJ2-1, with 13 positions matching TRBD2. The length of the CDR3 is 14 residues. Germline CDR1 and CDR2: LGHDT and YNNKEL (reference sequence). The trim removed 6 bases at V and 4 bases at J, leaving 0 bases unmatched. The CDR3 DNA reads as TGTGCCAGCAGACTAGCGGGAGGGTACAATGAGCAGTTCTTC. Protein product: CASRLAGGYNEQFF.

The chain couples TRBV5-6 to TRBJ1-2; 7 bases match TRBD1. This CDR3 is 11 amino acids long. V lost 3 bases, J lost 7 bases, and 0 bases stayed unmatched. Germline values: CDR1 SGHDT, CDR2 YYEEEE. CDR3 nucleotides: TGTGCCAGCAGCTACAGGGGTGGCTACACCTTC. It encodes CASSYRGGYTF.

This sequence joins TRBV3-1 (or the pseudogene TRBV3-2) and TRBJ2-7; 11 nucleotides align to TRBD2. Germline CDR1 is LGHDT and CDR2 is YNNKEL (reference sequence). The CDR3 covers 17 residues. Trimming took 4 bases from V and 2 from J; bases not matched to a gene: 10. CDR3 sequence: CASSPPQISGRAYEQYF. The CDR3 coding sequence is TGTGCCAGCAGCCCCCCCCAAATTAGCGGGAGGGCCTACGAGCAGTACTTC.

This chain uses TRBV28 with TRBJ2-3, with D perhaps matching TRBD2 (6 bases). Looked up from germline, CDR1 is MDHEN and CDR2 is SYDVKM. This CDR3 comprises 13 residues. The V gene lost 5 bases and the J gene lost 7 bases, with 13 bases spanning the gap. CDR3 in DNA: TGTGCCAGCAGTCAGGTGGCGGGGAATACGCAGTATTTT. Translating it yields CASSQVAGNTQYF. The variable domain in full, completed from reference TRBV28 and TRBJ2-3, reads DVKVTQSSRYLVKRTGEKVFLECVQDMDHENMFWYRQDPGLGLRLIYFSYDVKMKEKGDIPEGYSVSREKKERFSLILESASTNQTSMYLCASSQVAGNTQYFGPGTRLTVL.

The chain combines TRBV29-1 with TRBJ2-3; TRBD2 is a possible D gene (6 bases). The CDR3 covers 12 residues. V shed 4 bases and J shed 5 bases, with 10 bases lying between them. CDR1 is SQVTM and CDR2 is ANQGSEA in the germline V gene. The CDR3 here is CSVGDGGDTQYF. As DNA, the CDR3 is TGCAGCGTTGGGGACGGGGGAGATACGCAGTATTTT.

The V gene is TRBV6-5, the J gene TRBJ2-7; TRBD2 agrees at 10 bases. This CDR3 has 16 residues. V lost 3 bases and J lost 1; bases outside the gene matches: 6. CDR1 MNHEY and CDR2 SVGAGI come from the germline V gene. The chain's CDR3 is CASSYSSGSSSYEQYF. The CDR3 bases are TGTGCCAGCAGTTATTCTAGCGGGAGTAGTTCCTACGAGCAGTACTTC.

This clone occurred once. The rearrangement uses TRBV18 and TRBJ1-1, with 9 bases lining up with TRBD1. The CDR3 covers 15 residues. Looked up from germline, CDR1 is KGHSH and CDR2 is LQKENI. The junction had 10 bases not matched to a gene; V was cut back by 6 bases and J by 5 bases. The CDR3 here is CASSPEGQGHTEAFF. The CDR3 nucleotides read TGTGCCAGCTCCCCAGAGGGACAGGGTCATACTGAAGCTTTCTTT.

In this sample, this clone turned up a few times. The chain recombines TRBV4-1 with TRBJ2-1, with D tentatively TRBD2 (5 bases). CDR1 and CDR2 (germline): MGHRA, YSYEKL. The CDR3 has 15 amino acids. V shed 1 base and J shed 3 bases, with 10 bases lying between them. CDR3 residues: CASSQGSSGYNEQFF. CDR3 nucleotide sequence: TGCGCCAGCAGCCAAGGGTCCAGCGGCTACAATGAGCAGTTCTTC.

The rearrangement links TRBV6-5 to TRBJ1-3; 7 positions agree with TRBD1. V was clipped by 6 bases and J by 2 bases; unmatched bases: 7. The CDR3 spans 15 residues. Germline CDR1 and CDR2: MNHEY and SVGAGI. CDR3 DNA: TGTGCCAGCAGGGTTACAGGGGAGGCTGGAAACACCATATATTTT. Translation: CASRVTGEAGNTIYF.

The gene calls are TRBV27 and TRBJ1-1; D is uncertain. The V gene's germline CDR1 is MNHEY and CDR2 SMNVEV (reference sequence). The CDR3 consists of 14 residues. Trimming cost V 2 bases and J 3 bases, with 10 bases left between them. CDR3 in amino acids: CASSLVGGHTEAFF. In nucleotides, the CDR3 is TGTGCCAGCAGTTTAGTCGGAGGACACACTGAAGCTTTCTTT.

The V call is TRBV2, the J call TRBJ1-5; tentatively, D is TRBD1 (6 bases). CDR1 and CDR2 from the germline V gene are SNHLY and FYNNEI. The CDR3 runs 16 residues. V lost 4 bases and J lost 2, with 15 bases in between. The CDR3 DNA reads TGTGCCAGCAGTGGAGGGGGGGGTTCGGGCAATCAGCCCCAGCATTTT. It yields the protein CASSGGGGSGNQPQHF.

This rearrangement joins TRBV6-6 to TRBJ2-7, with TRBD2 identical over 13 bases. This CDR3 spans 14 amino acids. Germline V CDR1 and CDR2: MNHNY, SVGAGI (reference sequence). V was clipped by 6 bases and J by 6 bases; unmatched bases: 5. As DNA, the CDR3 is TGTGCCAGCAGAACTAGCGGGGGGGCTCCCGAGCAGTACGTC. This encodes CASRTSGGAPEQYV.

The rearrangement links TRBV27 to TRBJ2-6; a possible D gene is TRBD1 (6 bases). The germline V and J ends were trimmed by 2 bases and 0 bases, with 17 bases remaining between them. The length of the CDR3 is 19 residues. Germline lookup yields CDR1 MNHEY and CDR2 SMNVEV (reference sequence). CDR3 loop: CASSLKSGTFRSGANVLTF. The CDR3 nucleotides read TGTGCCAGCAGTTTAAAGTCTGGGACATTCCGCTCTGGGGCCAACGTCCTGACTTTC.

The chain links TRBV3-1 (or the pseudogene TRBV3-2) to TRBJ1-1; TRBD1 agrees at 9 bases. Germline lookup yields CDR1 LGHDT and CDR2 YNNKEL (reference sequence). The junction had 9 bases not matched to a gene; V was cut back by 10 bases and J by 6 bases. The CDR3 has 13 residues. CDR3 in DNA: TGTGCCACCAATACAGGGGGCGTTGCTGAAGCTTTCTTT. Translation gives CATNTGGVAEAFF.

This clone was seen repeatedly, ten times or more. The CDR3 sequence is CASSLDGQNYEQYV. CDR3 in DNA: TGTGCCAGCAGCCTCGATGGACAGAACTACGAGCAGTACGTC. The chain combines TRBV6-6 with TRBJ2-7, with a weak D call TRBD1 (6 bases). V lost 6 bases and J lost 3, with 15 bases in between. Germline V gene sequence: CDR1 MNHNY, CDR2 SVGAGI (reference sequence). The CDR3 is made up of 14 amino acids.

This chain connects TRBV29-1 to TRBJ1-1; 12 bases agree with TRBD1. CDR3 length: 13 residues. With V trimmed by 5 bases and J by 8 bases, 6 bases remained unmatched. The germline V gene encodes CDR1 SQVTM and CDR2 ANQGSEA. The CDR3 spells CSVPPGQGAEAFF. The DNA for the CDR3 is TGCAGCGTTCCTCCGGGACAGGGGGCCGAAGCTTTCTTT.

The rearrangement joins TRBV9 to TRBJ1-1, with TRBD1 as a possible D gene (5 bases). Germline assignment: CDR1 SGDLS and CDR2 YYNGEE. The ends were cut back, 0 bases at V and 5 bases at J, with 14 bases in the middle. The CDR3 extends over 15 amino acids. The CDR3 sequence is CASSVEGAGDTEAFF. The CDR3 DNA sequence: TGTGCCAGCAGCGTAGAAGGGGCTGGGGATACTGAAGCTTTCTTT.

The rearrangement uses TRBV19 and TRBJ2-5, with 10 nucleotides matching TRBD2. V shed 8 bases and J 5 bases; nucleotides not matched to a gene: 5. The CDR3 contains 13 residues. Germline CDR1 LNHDA, CDR2 SQIVND (reference sequence). In DNA, the CDR3 is TGTGCCAGTGCCCCGACTAGCGGGGAGACCCAGTACTTC. Its protein product is CASAPTSGETQYF.

This clone was detected a few times. The gene calls are TRBV7-3 and TRBJ2-5; no clear D. Germline V lookup: CDR1 SGHTA, CDR2 FQGTGA. V shed 3 bases and J shed 5 bases, with 13 bases lying between them. The CDR3 consists of 14 residues. CDR3: CASSFRPGEETQYF. The CDR3 nucleotides read TGTGCCAGCAGCTTTCGGCCCGGAGAGGAGACCCAGTACTTC.

The chain employs TRBV5-1 and TRBJ1-1; 8 bases are shared with TRBD1. Trimming took 2 bases from V and 3 from J; bases not matched to a gene: 3. This CDR3 has 14 amino acids. Germline V gene data show CDR1 as SGHRS and CDR2 as YFSETQ. CDR3 region: CASSFPGQDTEAFF. CDR3 sequence (DNA): TGCGCCAGCAGCTTCCCGGGACAGGACACTGAAGCTTTCTTT. Looking up the rest from reference TRBV5-1 and TRBJ1-1 gives the full variable domain: KAGVTQTPRYLIKTRGQQVTLSCSPISGHRSVSWYQQTPGQGLQFLFEYFSETQRNKGNFPGRFSGRQFSNSRSEMNVSTLELGDSALYLCASSFPGQDTEAFFGQGTRLTVV.

This rearrangement joins TRBV6-1 to TRBJ1-5, with D possibly TRBD1 on 6 matching bases. CDR1 and CDR2 (germline): MNHNS, SASEGT. CDR3 size: 15 residues. V was cut by 0 bases and J by 2 bases, with 8 bases left in between. The CDR3 DNA sequence: TGTGCCAGCAGTGAAGCGCCAGGGGGCAATCAGCCCCAGCATTTT. Translated, it gives CASSEAPGGNQPQHF.

This chain links TRBV5-5 with TRBJ1-2; 9 bases match TRBD1. From germline, CDR1 is SGHKS and CDR2 YYEKEE (reference sequence). This CDR3 is built from 13 residues. Trimming took 5 bases from V and 4 from J; bases not matched to a gene: 3. The CDR3, as DNA: TGTGCCAGCAGGGCGGGACAGGGCTATGGCTACACCTTC. This sequence encodes CASRAGQGYGYTF.

J is TRBJ1-1 and V is TRBV5-8; 8 bases fit TRBD1. The ends lost 4 bases at V and 0 bases at J; junction bases unmatched: 14. The CDR3 is made up of 18 amino acids. The germline gives CDR1 SGHTS, CDR2 YDEGEE. The CDR3 reads CASSKPTGVRPLNTEAFF. In DNA form, the CDR3 reads TGTGCCAGCAGCAAGCCGACAGGGGTCCGACCTTTGAACACTGAAGCTTTCTTT.

This clone was counted between two and nine times. This chain uses TRBV28 with TRBJ1-2; no reliable D call. From germline, CDR1 is MDHEN and CDR2 SYDVKM. V lost 4 bases to trimming and J lost 2 bases, with 11 bases between them. CDR3 length: 14 residues. DNA for the CDR3: TGTGCCAGCAGTTCCGCGGGTTCGAACTATGGCTACACCTTC. Protein product: CASSSAGSNYGYTF.

This sequence joins TRBV28 and TRBJ1-2; 7 bases align to TRBD1. Trimming at V came to 0 bases and at J to 6 bases, leaving 4 bases not matched to a gene. Germline V gene data show CDR1 as MDHEN and CDR2 as SYDVKM. The CDR3 has 14 amino acids. CDR3: CASSLWAGGNGYTF. In DNA form, the CDR3 reads TGTGCCAGCAGTTTATGGGCAGGGGGGAATGGCTACACCTTC.

This chain links TRBV5-1 with TRBJ2-1, with D unclear. Trimming shortened V by 0 bases and J by 3 bases, and 7 bases separated the two germline ends. The CDR3 covers 14 residues. Germline CDR1 SGHRS, CDR2 YFSETQ. CDR3 sequence: CASSLDDSYNEQFF. DNA for the CDR3: TGCGCCAGCAGCTTGGATGATAGCTACAATGAGCAGTTCTTC. Variable domain in full (rest from reference TRBV5-1 and TRBJ2-1): KAGVTQTPRYLIKTRGQQVTLSCSPISGHRSVSWYQQTPGQGLQFLFEYFSETQRNKGNFPGRFSGRQFSNSRSEMNVSTLELGDSALYLCASSLDDSYNEQFFGPGTRLTVL.